A single TCR beta chain is shown here with its context. Its antigen remains unknown. The data originate from a study of CD8 T cells in ankylosing spondylitis. Overall study results and limits: In ankylosing spondylitis patients, matched synovial fluid reportedly showed significant enrichment of disease-linked clones.

Molecular-barcoded quantitative 5'-RACE produced these TCR beta libraries. TCRdb reprocessed the 5' RACE reads via MiXCR and lists one record per CDR3 protein. The data contain around 340,000 distinct CDR3 sequences, approximately 22% of them singletons. The V gene lost 2 bases and the J gene lost 5 bases, with 12 bases spanning the gap. Germline CDR1 SEHNR, CDR2 FQNEAQ (reference sequence). The CDR3 is made up of 14 amino acids. Material: blood, either unsorted or a sorted T cell fraction (not recorded which). The chain has TRBV7-9 and TRBJ2-5, with a tentative D call TRBD2 (5 bases). The clonotype originates from a male donor with ankylosing spondylitis or in good health (not recorded which). The CDR3 DNA reads as TGTGCCAGCAGCTTAACCACTAGTGGCGAGACCCAGTACTTC. It translates to CASSLTTSGETQYF.